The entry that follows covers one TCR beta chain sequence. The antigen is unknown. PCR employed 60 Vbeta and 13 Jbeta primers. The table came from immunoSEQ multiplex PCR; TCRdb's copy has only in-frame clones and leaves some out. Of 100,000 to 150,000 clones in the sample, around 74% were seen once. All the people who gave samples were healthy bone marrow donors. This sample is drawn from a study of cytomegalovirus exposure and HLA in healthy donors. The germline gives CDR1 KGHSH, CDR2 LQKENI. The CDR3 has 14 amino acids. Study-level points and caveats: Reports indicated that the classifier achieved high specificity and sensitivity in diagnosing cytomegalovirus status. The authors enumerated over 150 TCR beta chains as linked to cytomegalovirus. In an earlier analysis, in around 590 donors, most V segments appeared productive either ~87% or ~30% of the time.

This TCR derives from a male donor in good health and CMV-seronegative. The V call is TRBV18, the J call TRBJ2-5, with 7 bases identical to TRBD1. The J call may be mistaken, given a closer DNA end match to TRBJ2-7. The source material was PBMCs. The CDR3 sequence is CASSPTGSSYEQYF. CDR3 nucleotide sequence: TGTGCCAGCTCACCGACAGGGAGCTCCTACGAGCAGTACTTC.